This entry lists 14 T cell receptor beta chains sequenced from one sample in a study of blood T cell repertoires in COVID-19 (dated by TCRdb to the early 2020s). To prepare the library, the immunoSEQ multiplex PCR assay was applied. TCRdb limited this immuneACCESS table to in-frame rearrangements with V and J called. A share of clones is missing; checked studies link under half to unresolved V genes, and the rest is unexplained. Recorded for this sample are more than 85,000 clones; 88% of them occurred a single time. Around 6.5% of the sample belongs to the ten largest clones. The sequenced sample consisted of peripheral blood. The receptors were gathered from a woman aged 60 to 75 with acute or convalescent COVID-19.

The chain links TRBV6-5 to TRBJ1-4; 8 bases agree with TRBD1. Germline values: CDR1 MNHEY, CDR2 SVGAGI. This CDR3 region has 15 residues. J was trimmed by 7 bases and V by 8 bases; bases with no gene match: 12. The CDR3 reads CASGQGATFGEKLFF. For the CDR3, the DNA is TGTGCCAGCGGGCAGGGGGCGACTTTCGGTGAAAAACTGTTTTTT.

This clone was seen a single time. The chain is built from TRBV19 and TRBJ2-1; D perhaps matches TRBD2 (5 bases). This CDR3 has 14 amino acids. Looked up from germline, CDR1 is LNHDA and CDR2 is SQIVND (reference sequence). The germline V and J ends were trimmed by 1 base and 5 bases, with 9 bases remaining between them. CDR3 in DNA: TGTGCCAGTAGTATAGGGACTGTGAACAATGAGCAGTTCTTC. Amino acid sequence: CASSIGTVNNEQFF.

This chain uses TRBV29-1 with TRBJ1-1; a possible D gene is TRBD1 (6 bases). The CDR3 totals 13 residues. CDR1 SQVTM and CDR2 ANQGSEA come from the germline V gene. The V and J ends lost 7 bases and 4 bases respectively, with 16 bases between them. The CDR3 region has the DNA TGCAGCGCGCGGGGCCAGGGGTTCACTGAAGCTTTCTTT. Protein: CSARGQGFTEAFF. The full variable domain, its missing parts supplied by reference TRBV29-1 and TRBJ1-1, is SAVISQKPSRDICQRGTSLTIQCQVDSQVTMMFWYRQQPGQSLTLIATANQGSEATYESGFVIDKFPISRPNLTFSTLTVSNMSPEDSSIYLCSARGQGFTEAFFGQGTRLTVV.

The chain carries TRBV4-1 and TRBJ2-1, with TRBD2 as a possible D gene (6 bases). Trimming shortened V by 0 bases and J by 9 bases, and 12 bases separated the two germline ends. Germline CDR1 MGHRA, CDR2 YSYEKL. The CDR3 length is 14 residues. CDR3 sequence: CASSQDGGEVEQFF. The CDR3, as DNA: TGCGCCAGCAGCCAAGACGGCGGGGAAGTTGAGCAGTTCTTC.

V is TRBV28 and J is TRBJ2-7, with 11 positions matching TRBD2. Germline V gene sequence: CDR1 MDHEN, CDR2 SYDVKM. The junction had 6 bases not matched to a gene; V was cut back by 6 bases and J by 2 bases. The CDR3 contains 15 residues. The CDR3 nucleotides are TGTGCCAGCAGGACTCCGGGACTAGCGGCCTACGAGCAGTACTTC. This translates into CASRTPGLAAYEQYF.

The CDR3 DNA is TGTGCCAGCAGTTTATCGGACAGTACAACATATGGCTACACCTTC. Translated, it gives CASSLSDSTTYGYTF. The genes are TRBV28 and TRBJ1-2; a possible D gene is TRBD1 (6 bases). This CDR3 spans 15 amino acids. Per germline, CDR1 MDHEN and CDR2 SYDVKM. V was trimmed by 1 base and J by 5 bases, leaving 14 bases between them.

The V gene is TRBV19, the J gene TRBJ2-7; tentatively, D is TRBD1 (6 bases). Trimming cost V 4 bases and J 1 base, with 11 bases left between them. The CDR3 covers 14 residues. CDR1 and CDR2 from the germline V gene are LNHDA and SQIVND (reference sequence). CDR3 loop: CASSSFQGSYEQYF. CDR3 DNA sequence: TGTGCCAGTAGTAGCTTTCAGGGGTCCTACGAGCAGTACTTC.

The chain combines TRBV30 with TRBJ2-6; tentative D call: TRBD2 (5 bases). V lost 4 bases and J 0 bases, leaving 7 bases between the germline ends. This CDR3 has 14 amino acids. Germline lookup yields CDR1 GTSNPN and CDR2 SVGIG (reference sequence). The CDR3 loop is CAWTEGSGANVLTF. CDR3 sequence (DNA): TGTGCCTGGACAGAGGGCTCTGGGGCCAACGTCCTGACTTTC.

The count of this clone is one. CDR3 region: CASSPSGRSSYEQYF. In DNA, the CDR3 is TGTGCCAGCAGTCCTAGCGGGAGGAGCTCCTACGAGCAGTACTTC. The gene calls are TRBV2 and TRBJ2-7, with 11 nucleotides matching TRBD2. Germline-derived CDR1 and CDR2 are SNHLY and FYNNEI. The CDR3 is made up of 15 amino acids. Trimming removed 5 bases from V and 0 bases from J; junction bases left unmatched: 3.

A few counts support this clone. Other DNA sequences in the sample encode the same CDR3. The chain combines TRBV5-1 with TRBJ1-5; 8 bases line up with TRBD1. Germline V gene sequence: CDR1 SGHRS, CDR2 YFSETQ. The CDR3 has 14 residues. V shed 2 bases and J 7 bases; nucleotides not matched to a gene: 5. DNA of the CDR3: TGCGCCAGCAGCTTAGGACAGGGAGAGCAGCCCCAGCATTTT. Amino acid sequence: CASSLGQGEQPQHF. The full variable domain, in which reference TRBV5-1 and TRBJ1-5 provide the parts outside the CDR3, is KAGVTQTPRYLIKTRGQQVTLSCSPISGHRSVSWYQQTPGQGLQFLFEYFSETQRNKGNFPGRFSGRQFSNSRSEMNVSTLELGDSALYLCASSLGQGEQPQHFGDGTRLSIL.

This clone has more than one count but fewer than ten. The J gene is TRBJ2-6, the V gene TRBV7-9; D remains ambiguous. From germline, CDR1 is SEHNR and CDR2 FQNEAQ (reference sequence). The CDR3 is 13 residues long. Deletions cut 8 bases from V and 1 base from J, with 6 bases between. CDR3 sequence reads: CASSSSGANVLTF. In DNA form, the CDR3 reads TGTGCCAGCTCTAGTTCTGGGGCCAACGTCCTGACTTTC.

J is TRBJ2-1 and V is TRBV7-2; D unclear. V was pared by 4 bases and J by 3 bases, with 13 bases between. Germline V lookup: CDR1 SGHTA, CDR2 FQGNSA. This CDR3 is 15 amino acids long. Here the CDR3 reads CASSSGFGYYNEQFF. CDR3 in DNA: TGTGCCAGCAGCTCCGGGTTCGGTTACTACAATGAGCAGTTCTTC.

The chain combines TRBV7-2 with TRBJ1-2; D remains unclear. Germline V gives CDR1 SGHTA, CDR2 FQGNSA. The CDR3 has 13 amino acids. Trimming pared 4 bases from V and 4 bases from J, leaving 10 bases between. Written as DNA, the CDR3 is TGTGCCAGCAGCTCCCGGGGTGGCTATGGCTACACCTTC. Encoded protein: CASSSRGGYGYTF.

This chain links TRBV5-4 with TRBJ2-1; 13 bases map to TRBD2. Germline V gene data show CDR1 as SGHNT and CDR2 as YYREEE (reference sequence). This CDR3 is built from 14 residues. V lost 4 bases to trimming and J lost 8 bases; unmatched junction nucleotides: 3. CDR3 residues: CASSPGLAGDEQFF. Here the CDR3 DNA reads TGTGCCAGCAGCCCCGGACTAGCGGGGGATGAGCAGTTCTTC.